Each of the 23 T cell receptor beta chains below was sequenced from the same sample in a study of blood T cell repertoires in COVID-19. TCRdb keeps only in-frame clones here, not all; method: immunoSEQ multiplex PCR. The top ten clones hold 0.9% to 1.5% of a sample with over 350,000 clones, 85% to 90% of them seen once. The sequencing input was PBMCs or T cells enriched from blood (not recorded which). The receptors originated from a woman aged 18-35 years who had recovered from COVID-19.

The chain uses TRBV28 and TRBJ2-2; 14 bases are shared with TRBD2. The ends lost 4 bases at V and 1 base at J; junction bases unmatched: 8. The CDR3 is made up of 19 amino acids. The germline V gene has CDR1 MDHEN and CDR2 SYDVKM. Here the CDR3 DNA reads TGTGCCAGCAGTTACTACTTAGGACTAGCGGGGGGGAACACCGGGGAGCTGTTTTTT. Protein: CASSYYLGLAGGNTGELFF.

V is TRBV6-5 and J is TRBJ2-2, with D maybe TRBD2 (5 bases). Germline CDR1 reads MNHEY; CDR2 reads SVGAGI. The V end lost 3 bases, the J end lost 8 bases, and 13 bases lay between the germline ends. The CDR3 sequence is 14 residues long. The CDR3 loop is CASSYTSGHGELFF. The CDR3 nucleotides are TGTGCCAGCAGTTATACTAGTGGGCATGGGGAGCTGTTTTTT.

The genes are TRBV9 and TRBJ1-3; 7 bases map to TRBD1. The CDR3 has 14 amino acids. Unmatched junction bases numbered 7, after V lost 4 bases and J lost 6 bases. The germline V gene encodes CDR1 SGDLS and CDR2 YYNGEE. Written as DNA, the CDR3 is TGTGCCAGCAGCACCGGACAGGACCCAAACACCATATATTTT. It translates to CASSTGQDPNTIYF.

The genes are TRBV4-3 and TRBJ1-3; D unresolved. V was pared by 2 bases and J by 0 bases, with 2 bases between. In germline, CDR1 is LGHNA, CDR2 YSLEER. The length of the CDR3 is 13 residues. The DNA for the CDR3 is TGCGCCAGCAGCCAATACTCTGGAAACACCATATATTTT. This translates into CASSQYSGNTIYF.

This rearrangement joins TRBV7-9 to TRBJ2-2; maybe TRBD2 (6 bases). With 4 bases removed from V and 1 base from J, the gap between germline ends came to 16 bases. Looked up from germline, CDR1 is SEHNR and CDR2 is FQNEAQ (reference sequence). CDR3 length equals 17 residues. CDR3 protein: CASSSPTYGGNTGELFF. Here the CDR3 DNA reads TGTGCCAGCAGCTCCCCCACCTACGGGGGGAACACCGGGGAGCTGTTTTTT.

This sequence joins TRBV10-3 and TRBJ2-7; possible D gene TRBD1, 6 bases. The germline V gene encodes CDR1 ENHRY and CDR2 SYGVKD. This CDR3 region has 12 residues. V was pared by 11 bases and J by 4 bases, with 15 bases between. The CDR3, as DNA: TGTGCCGTAGGCGGACAGCCTTACGAGCAGTACTTC. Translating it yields CAVGGQPYEQYF.

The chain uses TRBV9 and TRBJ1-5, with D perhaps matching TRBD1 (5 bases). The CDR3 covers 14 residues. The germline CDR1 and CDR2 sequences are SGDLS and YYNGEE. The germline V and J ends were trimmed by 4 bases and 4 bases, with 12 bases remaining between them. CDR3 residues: CASSPGRGNQPQHF. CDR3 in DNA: TGTGCCAGCAGCCCGGGGAGGGGAAATCAGCCCCAGCATTTT.

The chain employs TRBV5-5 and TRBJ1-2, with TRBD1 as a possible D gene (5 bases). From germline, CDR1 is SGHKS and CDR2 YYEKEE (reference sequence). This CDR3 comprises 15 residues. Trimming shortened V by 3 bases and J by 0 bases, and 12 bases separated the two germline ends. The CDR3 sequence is CASSYGTFANYGYTF. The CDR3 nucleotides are TGTGCCAGCAGCTACGGGACTTTTGCTAACTATGGCTACACCTTC.

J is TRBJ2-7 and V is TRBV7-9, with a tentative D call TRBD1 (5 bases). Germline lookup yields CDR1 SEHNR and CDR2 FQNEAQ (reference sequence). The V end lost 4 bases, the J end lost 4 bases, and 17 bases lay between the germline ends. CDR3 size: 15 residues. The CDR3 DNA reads TGTGCCAGCAGCTCGACGCGGACCTCAGGGTACGAGCAGTACTTC. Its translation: CASSSTRTSGYEQYF.

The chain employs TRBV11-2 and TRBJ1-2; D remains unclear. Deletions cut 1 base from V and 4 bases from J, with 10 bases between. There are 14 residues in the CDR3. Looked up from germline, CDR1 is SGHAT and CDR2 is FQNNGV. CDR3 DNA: TGTGCCAGCAGCTTAGGTCGACAACTCTATGGCTACACCTTC. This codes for CASSLGRQLYGYTF.

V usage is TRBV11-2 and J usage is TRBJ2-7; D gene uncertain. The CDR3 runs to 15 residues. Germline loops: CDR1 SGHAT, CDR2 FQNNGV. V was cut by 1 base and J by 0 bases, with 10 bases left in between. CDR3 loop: CASSLAPTRSYEQYF. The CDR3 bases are TGTGCCAGCAGCTTAGCCCCGACTCGCTCCTACGAGCAGTACTTC.

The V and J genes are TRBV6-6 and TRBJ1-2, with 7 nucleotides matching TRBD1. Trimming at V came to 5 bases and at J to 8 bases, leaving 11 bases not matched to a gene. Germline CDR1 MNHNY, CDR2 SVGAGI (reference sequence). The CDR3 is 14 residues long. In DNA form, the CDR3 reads TGTGCCAGCAGTCCTAAGGAAGGGGGCTGGGGCTACACCTTC. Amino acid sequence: CASSPKEGGWGYTF.

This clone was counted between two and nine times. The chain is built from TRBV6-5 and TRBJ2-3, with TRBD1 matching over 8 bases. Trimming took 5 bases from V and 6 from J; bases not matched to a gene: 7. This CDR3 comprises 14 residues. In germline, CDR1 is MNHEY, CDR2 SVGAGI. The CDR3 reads CASSRRQGIDTQYF. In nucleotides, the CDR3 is TGTGCCAGCAGTCGACGACAGGGGATCGATACGCAGTATTTT.

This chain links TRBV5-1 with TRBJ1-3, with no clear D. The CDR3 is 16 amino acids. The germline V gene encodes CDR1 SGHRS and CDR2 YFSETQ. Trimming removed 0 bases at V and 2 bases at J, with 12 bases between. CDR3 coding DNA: TGCGCCAGCAGCTTGGGGTACGGTACGACTGGAAACACCATATATTTT. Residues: CASSLGYGTTGNTIYF.

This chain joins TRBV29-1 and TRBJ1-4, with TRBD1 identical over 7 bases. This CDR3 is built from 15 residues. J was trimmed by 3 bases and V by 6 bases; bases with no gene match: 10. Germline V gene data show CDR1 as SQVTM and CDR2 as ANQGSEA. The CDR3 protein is CSVSLVGQPNEKLFF. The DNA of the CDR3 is TGCAGCGTAAGCTTAGTGGGACAGCCTAATGAAAAACTGTTTTTT.

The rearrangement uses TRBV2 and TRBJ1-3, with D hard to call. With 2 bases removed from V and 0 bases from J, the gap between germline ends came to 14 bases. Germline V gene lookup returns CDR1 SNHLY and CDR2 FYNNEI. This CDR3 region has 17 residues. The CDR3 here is CASSEYGEAHSGNTIYF. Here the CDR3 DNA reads TGTGCCAGCAGTGAATATGGGGAGGCCCACTCTGGAAACACCATATATTTT.

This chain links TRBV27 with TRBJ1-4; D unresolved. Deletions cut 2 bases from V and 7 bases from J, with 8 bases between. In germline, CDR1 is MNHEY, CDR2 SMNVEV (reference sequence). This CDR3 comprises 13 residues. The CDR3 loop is CASSLRRGEKLFF. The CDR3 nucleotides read TGTGCCAGCAGTTTACGACGGGGTGAAAAACTGTTTTTT. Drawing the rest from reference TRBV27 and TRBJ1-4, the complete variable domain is EAQVTQNPRYLITVTGKKLTVTCSQNMNHEYMSWYRQDPGLGLRQIYYSMNVEVTDKGDVPEGYKVSRKEKRNFPLILESPSPNQTSLYFCASSLRRGEKLFFGSGTQLSVL.

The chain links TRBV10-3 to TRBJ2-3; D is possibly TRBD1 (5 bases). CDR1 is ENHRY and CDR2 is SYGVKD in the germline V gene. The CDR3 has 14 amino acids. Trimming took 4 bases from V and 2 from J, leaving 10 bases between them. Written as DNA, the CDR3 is TGTGCCATCAGTGGGGGCAGTTTCACAGATACGCAGTATTTT. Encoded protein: CAISGGSFTDTQYF.

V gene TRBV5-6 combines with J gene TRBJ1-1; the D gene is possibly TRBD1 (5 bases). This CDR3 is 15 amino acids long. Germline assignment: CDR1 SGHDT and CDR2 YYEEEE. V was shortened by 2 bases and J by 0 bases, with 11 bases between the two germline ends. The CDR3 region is CASSLWGPMNTEAFF. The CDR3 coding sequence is TGTGCCAGCAGCTTATGGGGCCCAATGAACACTGAAGCTTTCTTT.

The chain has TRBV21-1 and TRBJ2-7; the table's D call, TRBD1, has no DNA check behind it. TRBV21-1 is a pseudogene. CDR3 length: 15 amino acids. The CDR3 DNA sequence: TGTGCCAGCAGCATCAGGGGCCCGAGACCCTACGAGCAGTACTTC. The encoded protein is CASSIRGPRPYEQYF.

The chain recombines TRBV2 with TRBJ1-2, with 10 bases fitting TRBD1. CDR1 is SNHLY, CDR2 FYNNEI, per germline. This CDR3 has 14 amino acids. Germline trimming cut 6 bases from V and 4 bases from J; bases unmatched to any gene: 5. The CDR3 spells CASRWDRGPYGYTF. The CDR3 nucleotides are TGTGCCAGCAGATGGGACAGGGGTCCCTATGGCTACACCTTC.

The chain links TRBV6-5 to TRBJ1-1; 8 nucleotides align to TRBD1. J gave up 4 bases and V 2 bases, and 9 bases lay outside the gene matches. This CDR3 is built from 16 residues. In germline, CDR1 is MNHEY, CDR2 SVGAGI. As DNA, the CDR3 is TGTGCCAGCAGTTACATCCAGGGGGCGCTTGGCACTGAAGCTTTCTTT. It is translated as CASSYIQGALGTEAFF.

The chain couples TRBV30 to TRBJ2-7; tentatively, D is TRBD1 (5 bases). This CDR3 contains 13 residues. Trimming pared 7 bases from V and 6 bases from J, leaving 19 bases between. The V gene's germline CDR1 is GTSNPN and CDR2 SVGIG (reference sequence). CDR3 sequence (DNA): TGTGCCTACCTTCAGTCAGGGATGGGCGAGCAGTACTTC. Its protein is CAYLQSGMGEQYF.